The sequence of this T cell receptor (beta chain) was determined in a study of T-cell reconstitution after alpha-beta-depleted transplantation in children. About this clonotype: The antigen is undetermined. This clone may be a read error of a much larger clone one base away.

A TCRbeta library incorporating unique molecular identifiers was prepared. TCRdb fed the PCR reads into MiXCR, producing one record per CDR3 protein. The profile shows over 200,000 distinct CDR3 sequences, roughly 11% of them singletons. This CDR3 is 15 amino acids long. Germline V lookup: CDR1 SGHTA, CDR2 FQGTGA. Regarding the study as a whole: In some patients, recipient T cells and intrathymic progenitors surviving conditioning explained high day-60 diversity. Counts and diversity of T cells one year after transplant came mostly from newly produced T cells. By about two months after transplant, alpha-beta T cells reportedly arose from several hundred graft clones that had expanded.

The material sequenced was PBMCs, taken before TCRalphabeta/CD19-depleted stem cell transplant. The genes are TRBV7-3 and TRBJ2-1, with 8 bases identical to TRBD2. This clonotype was obtained from a child under three years old with acute myeloid leukemia, due to receive a stem cell transplant. Here the CDR3 reads CDSSLASGSLNEQFF. The CDR3 DNA is TGTGACAGCAGCTTAGCCAGCGGGAGCCTGAATGAGCAGTTCTTC.